These T cell receptor beta chains were read from a single sample in a study of T cell responses to AZD1222 COVID-19 vaccine. TCRdb keeps only in-frame clones here, not all; method: immunoSEQ multiplex PCR. The sample shows tens of thousands of clones, roughly 82% of them seen only once. The material sequenced was peripheral blood, taken on day 0 of AZD1222 vaccination. Every receptor here comes from an adult in good health. Both conserved end residues are part of each CDR3. The order of the fields is V gene, D gene, clone size, J gene, CDR3 DNA, CDR3 protein. D genes are given only for firm matches. Size is omitted from some rows. Given values are once, few, many or a class for expanded clones.

TRBV28,.,.,TRBJ1-2,TGTGCCAGCAGAGGTCAGGGAAGATCCTATGGCTACACCTTC,CASRGQGRSYGYTF
TRBV19,.,.,TRBJ2-2,TGTGCCAGTAGTTGGACCGGGGAGCTGTTTTTT,CASSWTGELFF
TRBV7-9,.,.,TRBJ1-1,TGTGCCAGCAGCTTAAGCTCGGGCACTTCGAACACTGAAGCTTTCTTT,CASSLSSGTSNTEAFF
TRBV4-2,TRBD1,.,TRBJ1-5,TGTGCCAGCAGCCGAATTACAGGGGGGAATCAGCCCCAGCATTTT,CASSRITGGNQPQHF
TRBV9,.,.,TRBJ1-1,TGTGCCAGCAGCGTGGAAACAGGGAGAGCTTTCTTT,CASSVETGRAFF
TRBV27,.,few,TRBJ1-2,TGTGCCAGCAGTCCTGGATTGAGTGGGTCCTATGGCTACACCTTC,CASSPGLSGSYGYTF
TRBV27,.,.,TRBJ2-1,TGTGCCACCTTGGGGGCGGGGTACAATGAGCAGTTCTTC,CATLGAGYNEQFF
TRBV9,.,.,TRBJ1-4,TGTGCCAGCAGCGTTCAAGATCGGGCTAATGAAAAACTGTTTTTT,CASSVQDRANEKLFF
TRBV2,TRBD1,.,TRBJ1-4,TGTGCCAGCAGTGAAGAGACAGGGGGGCGCGGAAAACTGTTTTTT,CASSEETGGRGKLFF
TRBV5-1,TRBD2,.,TRBJ2-7,TGCGCCAGCAGCCCGAGGACTAGCGGGTCCCATAGCTCCTACGAGCAGTACTTC,CASSPRTSGSHSSYEQYF
TRBV19,TRBD1,once,TRBJ1-2,TGTGCCAGTAGCCCCGGGACAGGTATCTATGGCTACACCTTC,CASSPGTGIYGYTF
TRBV5-1,.,.,TRBJ2-2,TGCGCCAGCAGCTTGCTAGGACAGCGCGCCGGGGAGCTGTTTTTT,CASSLLGQRAGELFF
TRBV24-1,.,.,TRBJ1-2,TGTGCCACCAGTGATGGTGGGGACTATGGCTACACCTTC,CATSDGGDYGYTF
TRBV2,TRBD2,.,TRBJ2-5,TGTGCCAGCAGAAACTGGGCAGCGGGGGTCCAAGAGACCCAGTACTTC,CASRNWAAGVQETQYF
TRBV5-4,.,.,TRBJ2-3,TGTGCCAGCAGCCCACGCCAGATCACAGATACGCAGTATTTT,CASSPRQITDTQYF
TRBV5-5,TRBD2,.,TRBJ2-3,TGTGCCAGCAGCTTATTAGCGGGGGAGCTGAGAGATACGCAGTATTTT,CASSLLAGELRDTQYF
TRBV3-1/TRBV3-2,TRBD1,.,TRBJ1-6,TGTGCCAGCAGCCAACTCTACAGGGGAAATTCACCCCTCCACTTT,CASSQLYRGNSPLHF
TRBV7-9,TRBD1,.,TRBJ2-7,TGTGCCAGCAGCTTGGGGACAGGGAGCGAGCAGTACTTC,CASSLGTGSEQYF
TRBV4-1,.,.,TRBJ1-4,TGCGCCAGCAGCCAGGGGTCGGCAACTAATGAAAAACTGTTTTTT,CASSQGSATNEKLFF
TRBV9,TRBD2,.,TRBJ2-5,TGTGCCAGCAGCGTAGCTACGGGGGGGCAAGAGACCCAGTACTTC,CASSVATGGQETQYF
TRBV6-5,.,.,TRBJ1-5,TGTGCCACCTCAACAGGGAGCAATCAGCCCCAGCATTTT,CATSTGSNQPQHF
TRBV3-1/TRBV3-2,TRBD1,.,TRBJ1-2,TGTGCCAGCAGCTCCCGACAGGGAAAAGACACCTTC,CASSSRQGKDTF
TRBV4-3,.,.,TRBJ2-5,TGCGCCAGCAGCCAAGGTGGGGCCGTGGGGACCCAGTACTTC,CASSQGGAVGTQYF
TRBV29-1,.,.,TRBJ1-1,TGCAGCGCTTATAACACTGAAGCTTTCTTT,CSAYNTEAFF
TRBV19,.,.,TRBJ2-2,TGTGCCAGTAGTACCCAAGCGAACACCGGGGAGCTGTTTTTT,CASSTQANTGELFF
TRBV28,.,few,TRBJ2-2,TGTGCCAGCAGCCCTGGTGGCCTGAACACCGGGGAGCTGTTTTTT,CASSPGGLNTGELFF
TRBV11-3,.,once,TRBJ2-7,TGTGCCAGCAGCTTAATAAGGACACTGCACGAGCAGTACTTC,CASSLIRTLHEQYF
TRBV12-5,.,few,TRBJ2-7,TGTGCTAGTGGTTTGACAGGAAATACCTACGAGCAGTACTTC,CASGLTGNTYEQYF
TRBV28,.,.,TRBJ1-2,TGTGCCAGCGGACCAGACTGGGGGGCGGGCTATGGCTACACCTTC,CASGPDWGAGYGYTF
TRBV11-3,.,.,TRBJ1-6,TGTGCCAGCAGCTTAGAGAGGGGTTATAATTCACCCCTCCACTTT,CASSLERGYNSPLHF
TRBV11-2,.,.,TRBJ1-5,TGTGCCAGCAGCTACAGCAGCAATCAGCCCCAGCATTTT,CASSYSSNQPQHF
TRBV4-3,.,few,TRBJ1-2,TGCGCCAGCAGCCAAGATCTACACAGCTATGGCTACACCTTC,CASSQDLHSYGYTF
TRBV5-3,.,.,TRBJ2-4,TGTGCCAGAAGCTTGGGGGTAGGGGTCGTCAAAAACATTCAGTACTTC,CARSLGVGVVKNIQYF
TRBV6-5,.,.,TRBJ1-2,TGTGCCAGCAGCCCCTTCCGGACAGACTATGGCTACACCTTC,CASSPFRTDYGYTF
TRBV29-1,.,.,TRBJ2-1,TGCAGCGTTGAACTGCTGGATGAGCAGTTCTTC,CSVELLDEQFF
TRBV5-5,.,.,TRBJ1-6,TGTGCCAGCAGCTTGGGGGCCAGGGGTGATTCACCCCTCCACTTT,CASSLGARGDSPLHF
TRBV13,TRBD2,.,TRBJ2-1,TGTGCCAGCAGCTTAAAGCGGGGGGGCCTCAACAATGAGCAGTTCTTC,CASSLKRGGLNNEQFF
TRBV5-6,.,.,TRBJ2-1,TGTGCCAGCACCGCCCGAGGGGTCCCCTACAATGAGCAGTTCTTC,CASTARGVPYNEQFF
TRBV6-5,TRBD2,few,TRBJ2-1,TGTGCCAGCAGCCACGCTAGCGGGGGGTTTGATGAGCAGTTCTTC,CASSHASGGFDEQFF